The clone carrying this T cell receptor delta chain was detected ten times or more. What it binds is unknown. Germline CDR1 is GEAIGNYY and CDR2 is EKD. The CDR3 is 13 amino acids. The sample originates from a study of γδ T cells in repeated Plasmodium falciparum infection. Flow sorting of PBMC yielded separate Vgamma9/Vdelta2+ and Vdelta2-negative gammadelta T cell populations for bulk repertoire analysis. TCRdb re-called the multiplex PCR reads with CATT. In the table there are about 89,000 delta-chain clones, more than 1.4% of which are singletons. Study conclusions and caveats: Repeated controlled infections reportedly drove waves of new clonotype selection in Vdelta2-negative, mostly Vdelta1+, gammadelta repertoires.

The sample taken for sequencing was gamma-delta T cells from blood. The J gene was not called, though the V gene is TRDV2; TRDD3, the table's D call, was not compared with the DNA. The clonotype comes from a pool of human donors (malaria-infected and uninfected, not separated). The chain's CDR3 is CACDRGYTDRLIF. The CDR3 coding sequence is TGTGCCTGTGACAGGGGATACACCGATAGGCTCATCTTT.